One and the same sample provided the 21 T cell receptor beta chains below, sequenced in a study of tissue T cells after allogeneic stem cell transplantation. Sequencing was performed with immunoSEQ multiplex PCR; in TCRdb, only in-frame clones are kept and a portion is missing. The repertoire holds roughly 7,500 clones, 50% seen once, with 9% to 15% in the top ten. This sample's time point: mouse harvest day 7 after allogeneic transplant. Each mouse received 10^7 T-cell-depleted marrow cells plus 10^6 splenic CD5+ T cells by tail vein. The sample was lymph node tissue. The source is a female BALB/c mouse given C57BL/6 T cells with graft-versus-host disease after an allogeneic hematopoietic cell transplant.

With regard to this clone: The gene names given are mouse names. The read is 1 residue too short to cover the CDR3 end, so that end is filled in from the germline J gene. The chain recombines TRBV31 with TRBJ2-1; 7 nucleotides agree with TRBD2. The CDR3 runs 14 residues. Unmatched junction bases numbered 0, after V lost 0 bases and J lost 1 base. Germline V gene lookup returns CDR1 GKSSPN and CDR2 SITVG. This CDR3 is CAWSLWGNYAEQFF. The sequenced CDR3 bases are TGTGCCTGGAGTCTCTGGGGGAACTATGCTGAGCAGTTC. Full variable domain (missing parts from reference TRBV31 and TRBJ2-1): AQTIHQWPVAEIKAVGSPLSLGCTIKGKSSPNLYWYWQATGGTLQQLFYSITVGQVESVVQLNLSASRPKDDQFILSTEKLLLSHSGFYLCAWSLWGNYAEQFFGPGTRLTVL.

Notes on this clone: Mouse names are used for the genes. CDR3 protein: CASGDVWGVEAEQFF. The DNA read from the CDR3 is TGTGCCAGCGGTGATGTCTGGGGGGTGGAGGCTGAGCAGTTC. The V and J genes are TRBV13-2 and TRBJ2-1, with 8 bases that match TRBD2. The read falls 1 residue short of the CDR3 end, and the missing part is taken from the germline J gene. Trimming removed 0 bases from V and 7 bases from J; junction bases left unmatched: 6. The CDR3 has 15 residues. Germline V gene lookup returns CDR1 NNHNN and CDR2 SYGAGS (reference sequence).

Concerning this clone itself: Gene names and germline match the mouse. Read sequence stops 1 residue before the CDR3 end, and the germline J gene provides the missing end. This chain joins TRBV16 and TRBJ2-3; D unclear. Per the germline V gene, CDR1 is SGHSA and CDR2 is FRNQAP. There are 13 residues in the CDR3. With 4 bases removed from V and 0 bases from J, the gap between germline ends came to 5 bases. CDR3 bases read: TGTGCAAGCAGCTCAGGTAGTGCAGAAACGCTGTAT. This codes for CASSSGSAETLY. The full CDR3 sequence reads CASSSGSAETLYF.

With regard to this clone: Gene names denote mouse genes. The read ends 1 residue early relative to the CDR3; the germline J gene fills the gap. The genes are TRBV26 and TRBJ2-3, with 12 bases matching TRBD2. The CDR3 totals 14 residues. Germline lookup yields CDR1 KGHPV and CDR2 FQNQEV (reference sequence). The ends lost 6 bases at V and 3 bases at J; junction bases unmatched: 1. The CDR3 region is CASRDWGGAETLYF. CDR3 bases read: TGTGCCAGCAGAGACTGGGGGGGCGCAGAAACGCTGTAT.

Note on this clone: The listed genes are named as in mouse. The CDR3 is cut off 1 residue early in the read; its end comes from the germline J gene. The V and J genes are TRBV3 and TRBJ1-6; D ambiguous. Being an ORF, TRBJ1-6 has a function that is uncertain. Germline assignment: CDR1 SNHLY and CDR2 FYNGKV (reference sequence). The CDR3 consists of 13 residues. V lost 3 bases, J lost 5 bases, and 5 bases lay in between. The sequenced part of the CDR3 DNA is TGTGCCAGCAGCTTGGCAGATAATTCGCCCCTCTAC. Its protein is CASSLADNSPLY. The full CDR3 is CASSLADNSPLYF.

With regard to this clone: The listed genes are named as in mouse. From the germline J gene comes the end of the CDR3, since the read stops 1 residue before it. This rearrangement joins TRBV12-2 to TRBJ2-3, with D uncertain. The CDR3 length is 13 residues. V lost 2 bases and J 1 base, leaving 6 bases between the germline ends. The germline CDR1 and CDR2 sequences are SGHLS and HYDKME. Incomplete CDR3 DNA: TGTGCCAGCTCTCCAACAGGTGCAGAAACGCTGTAT. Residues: CASSPTGAETLY. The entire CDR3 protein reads CASSPTGAETLYF.

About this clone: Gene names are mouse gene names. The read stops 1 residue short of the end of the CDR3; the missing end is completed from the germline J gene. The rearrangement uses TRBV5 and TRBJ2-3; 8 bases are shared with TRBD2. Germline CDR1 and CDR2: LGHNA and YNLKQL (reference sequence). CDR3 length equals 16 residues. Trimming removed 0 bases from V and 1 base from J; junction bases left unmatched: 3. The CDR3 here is CASSQDLGGGAETLYF. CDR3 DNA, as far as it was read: TGTGCCAGCAGCCAAGATCTGGGGGGAGGTGCAGAAACGCTGTAT.

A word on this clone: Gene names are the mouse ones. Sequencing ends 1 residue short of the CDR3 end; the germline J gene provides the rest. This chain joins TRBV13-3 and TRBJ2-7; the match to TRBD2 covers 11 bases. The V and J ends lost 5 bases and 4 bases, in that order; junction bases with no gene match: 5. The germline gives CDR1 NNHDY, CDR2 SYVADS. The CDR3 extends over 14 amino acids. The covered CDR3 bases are TGTGCCAGCAGGACCGGGACTGGGGGTTATGAACAGTAC. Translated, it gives CASRTGTGGYEQY. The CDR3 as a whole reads CASRTGTGGYEQYF.

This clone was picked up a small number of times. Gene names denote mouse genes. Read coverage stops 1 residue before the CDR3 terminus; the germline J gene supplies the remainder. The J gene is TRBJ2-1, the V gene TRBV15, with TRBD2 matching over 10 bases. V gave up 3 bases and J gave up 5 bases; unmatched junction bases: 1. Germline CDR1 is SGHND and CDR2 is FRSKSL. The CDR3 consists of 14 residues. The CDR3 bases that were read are TGTGCCAGCAGTTTGACTGGGGGGAATGCTGAGCAGTTC. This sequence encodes CASSLTGGNAEQF. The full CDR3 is CASSLTGGNAEQFF.

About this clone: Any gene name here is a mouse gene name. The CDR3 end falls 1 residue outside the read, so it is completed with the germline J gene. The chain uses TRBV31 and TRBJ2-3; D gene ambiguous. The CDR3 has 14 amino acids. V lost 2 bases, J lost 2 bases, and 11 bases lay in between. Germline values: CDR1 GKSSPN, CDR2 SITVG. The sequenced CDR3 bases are TGTGCCTGGAGTTCCAAATCAGATGCAGAAACGCTGTAT. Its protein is CAWSSKSDAETLY. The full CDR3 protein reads CAWSSKSDAETLYF. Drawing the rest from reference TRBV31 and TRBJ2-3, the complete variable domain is AQTIHQWPVAEIKAVGSPLSLGCTIKGKSSPNLYWYWQATGGTLQQLFYSITVGQVESVVQLNLSASRPKDDQFILSTEKLLLSHSGFYLCAWSSKSDAETLYFGSGTRLTVL.

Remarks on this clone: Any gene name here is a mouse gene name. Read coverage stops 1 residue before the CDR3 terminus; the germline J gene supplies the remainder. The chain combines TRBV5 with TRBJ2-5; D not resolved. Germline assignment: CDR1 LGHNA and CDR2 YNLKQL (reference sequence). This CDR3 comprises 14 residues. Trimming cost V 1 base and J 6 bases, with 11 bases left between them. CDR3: CASSQGTVRDTQYF. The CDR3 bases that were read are TGTGCCAGCAGCCAAGGGACGGTCCGTGACACCCAGTAC.

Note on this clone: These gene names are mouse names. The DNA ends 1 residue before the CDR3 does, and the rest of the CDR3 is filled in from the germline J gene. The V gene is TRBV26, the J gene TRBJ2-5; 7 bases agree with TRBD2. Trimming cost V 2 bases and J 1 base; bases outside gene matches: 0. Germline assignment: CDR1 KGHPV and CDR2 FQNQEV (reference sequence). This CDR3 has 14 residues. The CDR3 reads CASSLGLDQDTQYF. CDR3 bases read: TGTGCCAGCAGTCTGGGACTGGACCAAGACACCCAGTAC.

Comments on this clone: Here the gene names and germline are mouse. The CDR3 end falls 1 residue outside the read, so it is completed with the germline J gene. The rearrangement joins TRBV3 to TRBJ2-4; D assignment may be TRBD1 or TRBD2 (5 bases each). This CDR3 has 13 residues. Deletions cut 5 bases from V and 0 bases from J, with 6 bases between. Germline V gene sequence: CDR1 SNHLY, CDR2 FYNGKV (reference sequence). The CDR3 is CASSRDSQNTLYF. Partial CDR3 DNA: TGTGCCAGCAGCCGGGACAGTCAAAACACCTTGTAC.

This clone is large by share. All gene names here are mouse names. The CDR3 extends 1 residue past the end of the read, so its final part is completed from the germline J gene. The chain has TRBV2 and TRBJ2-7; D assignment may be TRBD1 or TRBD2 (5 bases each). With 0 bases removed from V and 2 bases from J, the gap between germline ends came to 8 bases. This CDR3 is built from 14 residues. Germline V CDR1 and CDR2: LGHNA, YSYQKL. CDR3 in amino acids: CASSQERGPYEQYF. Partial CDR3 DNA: TGTGCCAGCAGCCAAGAGAGGGGCCCCTATGAACAGTAC.

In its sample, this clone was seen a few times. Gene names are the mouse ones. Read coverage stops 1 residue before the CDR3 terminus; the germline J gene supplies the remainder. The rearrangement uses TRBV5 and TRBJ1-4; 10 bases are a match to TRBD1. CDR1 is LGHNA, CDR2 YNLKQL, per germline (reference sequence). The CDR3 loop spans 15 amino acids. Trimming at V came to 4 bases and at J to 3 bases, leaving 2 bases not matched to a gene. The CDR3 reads CASSPGQGTNERLFF. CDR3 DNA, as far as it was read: TGTGCCAGCAGCCCGGGACAGGGGACCAACGAAAGATTATTT.

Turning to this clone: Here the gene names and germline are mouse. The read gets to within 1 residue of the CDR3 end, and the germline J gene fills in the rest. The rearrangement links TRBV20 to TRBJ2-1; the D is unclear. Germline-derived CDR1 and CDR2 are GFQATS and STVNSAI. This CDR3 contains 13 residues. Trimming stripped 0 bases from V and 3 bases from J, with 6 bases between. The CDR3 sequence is CGARDNSYAEQFF. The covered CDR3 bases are TGTGGTGCTAGGGATAACAGCTATGCTGAGCAGTTC. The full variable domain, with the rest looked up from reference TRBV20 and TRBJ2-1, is GALVYQYPRRTICKSGTSMRMECQAVGFQATSVAWYRQSPQKTFELIALSTVNSAIKYEQNFTQEKFPISHPNLSFSSMTVLNAYLEDRGLYLCGARDNSYAEQFFGPGTRLTVL.

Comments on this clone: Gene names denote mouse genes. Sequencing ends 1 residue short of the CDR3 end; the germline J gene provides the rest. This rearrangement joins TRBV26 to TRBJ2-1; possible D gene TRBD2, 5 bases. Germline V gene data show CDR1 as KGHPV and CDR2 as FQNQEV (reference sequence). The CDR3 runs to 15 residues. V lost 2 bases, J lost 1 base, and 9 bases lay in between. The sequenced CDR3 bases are TGTGCCAGCAGTCTGAGCTGGGAGAACTATGCTGAGCAGTTC. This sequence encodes CASSLSWENYAEQF. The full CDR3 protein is CASSLSWENYAEQFF.

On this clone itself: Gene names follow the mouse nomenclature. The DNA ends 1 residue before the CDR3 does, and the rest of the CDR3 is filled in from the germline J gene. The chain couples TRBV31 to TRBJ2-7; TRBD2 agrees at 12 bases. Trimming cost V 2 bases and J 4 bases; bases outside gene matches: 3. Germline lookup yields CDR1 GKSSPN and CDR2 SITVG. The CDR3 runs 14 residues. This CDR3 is CAWSTGTGGYEQYF. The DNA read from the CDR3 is TGTGCCTGGAGTACCGGGACTGGGGGGTATGAACAGTAC.

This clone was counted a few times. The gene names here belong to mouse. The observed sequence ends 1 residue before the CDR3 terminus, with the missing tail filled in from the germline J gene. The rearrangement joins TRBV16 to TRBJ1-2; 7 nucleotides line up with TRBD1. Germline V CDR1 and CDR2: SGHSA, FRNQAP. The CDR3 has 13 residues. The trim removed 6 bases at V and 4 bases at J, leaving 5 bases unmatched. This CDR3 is CASSHRGGSDYTF. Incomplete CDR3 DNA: TGTGCAAGCAGTCACAGGGGAGGCTCCGACTACACC.

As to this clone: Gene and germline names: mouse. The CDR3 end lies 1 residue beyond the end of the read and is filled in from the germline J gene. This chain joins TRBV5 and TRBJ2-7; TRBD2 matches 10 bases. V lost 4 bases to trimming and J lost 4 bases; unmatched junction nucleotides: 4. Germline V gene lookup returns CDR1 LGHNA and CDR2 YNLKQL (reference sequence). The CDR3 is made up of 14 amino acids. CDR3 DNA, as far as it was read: TGTGCCAGCAGCCCCTCTGGGGGGGCGTATGAACAGTAC. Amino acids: CASSPSGGAYEQY. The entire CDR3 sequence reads CASSPSGGAYEQYF.

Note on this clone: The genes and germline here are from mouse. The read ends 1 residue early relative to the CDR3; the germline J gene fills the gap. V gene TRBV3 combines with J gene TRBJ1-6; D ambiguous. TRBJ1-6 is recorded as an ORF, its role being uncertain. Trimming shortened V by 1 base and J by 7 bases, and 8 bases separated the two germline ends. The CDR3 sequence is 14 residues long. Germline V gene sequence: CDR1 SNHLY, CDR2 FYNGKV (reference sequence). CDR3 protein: CASSLEGGNSPLYF. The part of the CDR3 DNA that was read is TGTGCCAGCAGCTTAGAGGGAGGGAATTCGCCCCTCTAC.